This T cell receptor (beta chain) was obtained from a study of shared clonotypes between healthy human individuals. With regard to this clone: What it binds is unknown. The identical CDR3 is also encoded by other nucleotide sequences in the sample.

Here immunoSEQ multiplex PCR was the method, and the copy in TCRdb shows in-frame clones only, minus some. This sample has 2 million to 2.5 million clones, with just over 90% found just once. The naive CD8 subset, CD45RO-negative cells positively selected for CCR7, excluded terminally differentiated effector memory CD45RA+ cells. Study-wide points: Across a handful of donors, naive CD4 shared around 5.4%, naive CD8 3.5% to 4%, memory CD4 2.3%, memory CD8 around 0.36%. A generally larger estimated richness was seen in naive subsets than in memory subsets.

This sequence originates from a man aged 18 to 30 in good health. Some clones in this sample may be carry-over from other donors' samples. Material: naive CD8+ T cells from PBMCs.

CDR3 DNA sequence: TGTGCCAGTAGTATAGCCGGGACTGAAGCTTTCTTT. Translating it yields CASSIAGTEAFF. This rearrangement joins TRBV19 to TRBJ1-1, with D unclear. The V gene's germline CDR1 is LNHDA and CDR2 SQIVND (reference sequence). This CDR3 is 12 amino acids long. V was clipped by 1 base and J by 5 bases, with 5 bases between them.